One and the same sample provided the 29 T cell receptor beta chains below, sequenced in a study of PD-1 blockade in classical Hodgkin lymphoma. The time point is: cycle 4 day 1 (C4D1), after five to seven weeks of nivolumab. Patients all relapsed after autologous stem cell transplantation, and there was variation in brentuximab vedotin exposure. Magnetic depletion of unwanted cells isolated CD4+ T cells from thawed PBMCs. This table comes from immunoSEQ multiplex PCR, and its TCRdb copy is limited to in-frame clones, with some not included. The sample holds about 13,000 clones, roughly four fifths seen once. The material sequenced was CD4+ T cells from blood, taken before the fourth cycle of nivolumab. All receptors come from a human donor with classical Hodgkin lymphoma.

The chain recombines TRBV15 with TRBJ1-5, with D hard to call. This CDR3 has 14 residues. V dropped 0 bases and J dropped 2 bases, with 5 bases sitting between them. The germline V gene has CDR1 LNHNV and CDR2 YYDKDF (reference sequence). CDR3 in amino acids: CATSRDVGNQPQHF. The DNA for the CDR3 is TGTGCCACCAGCAGAGATGTGGGCAATCAGCCCCAGCATTTT.

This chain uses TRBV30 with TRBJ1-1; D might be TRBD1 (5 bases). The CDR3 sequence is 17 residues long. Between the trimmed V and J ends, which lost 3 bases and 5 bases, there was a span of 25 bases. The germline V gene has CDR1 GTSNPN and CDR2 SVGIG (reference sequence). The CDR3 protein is CAWRSLRGRPIFTEAFF. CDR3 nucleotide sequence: TGTGCCTGGAGATCCCTTAGGGGACGGCCAATTTTTACTGAAGCTTTCTTT.

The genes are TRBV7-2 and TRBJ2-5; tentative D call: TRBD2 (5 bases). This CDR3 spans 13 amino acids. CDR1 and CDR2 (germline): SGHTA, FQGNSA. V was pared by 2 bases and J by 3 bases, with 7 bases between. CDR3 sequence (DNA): TGTGCCAGCAGCTTACGAGGGAAAGAGACCCAGTACTTC. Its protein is CASSLRGKETQYF.

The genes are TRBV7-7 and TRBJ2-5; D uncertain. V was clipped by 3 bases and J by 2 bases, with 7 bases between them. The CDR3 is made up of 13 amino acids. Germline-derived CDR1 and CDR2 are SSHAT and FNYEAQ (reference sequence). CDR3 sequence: CASSFVGQETQYF. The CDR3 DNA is TGTGCCAGCAGCTTTGTGGGGCAAGAGACCCAGTACTTC.

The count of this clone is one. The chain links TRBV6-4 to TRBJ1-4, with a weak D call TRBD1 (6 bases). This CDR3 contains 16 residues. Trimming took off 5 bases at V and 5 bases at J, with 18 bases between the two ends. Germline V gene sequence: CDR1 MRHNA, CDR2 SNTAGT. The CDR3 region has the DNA TGTGCCAGCAGTCACGTGGGGACAATGAAAAATGAAAAACTGTTTTTT. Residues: CASSHVGTMKNEKLFF.

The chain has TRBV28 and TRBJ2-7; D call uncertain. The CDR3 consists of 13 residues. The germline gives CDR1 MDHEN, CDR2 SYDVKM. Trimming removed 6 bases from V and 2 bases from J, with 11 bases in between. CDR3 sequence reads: CASSVPTTYEQYF. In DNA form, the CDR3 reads TGTGCCAGCAGCGTCCCAACGACCTACGAGCAGTACTTC. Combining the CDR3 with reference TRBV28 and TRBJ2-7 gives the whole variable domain DVKVTQSSRYLVKRTGEKVFLECVQDMDHENMFWYRQDPGLGLRLIYFSYDVKMKEKGDIPEGYSVSREKKERFSLILESASTNQTSMYLCASSVPTTYEQYFGPGTRLTVT.

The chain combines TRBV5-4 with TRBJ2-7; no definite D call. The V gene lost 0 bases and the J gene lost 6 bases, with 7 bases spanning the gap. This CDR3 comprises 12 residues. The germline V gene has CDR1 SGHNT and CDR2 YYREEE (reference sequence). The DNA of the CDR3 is TGTGCCAGCAGCTTGGGAGAAGGCGAGCAGTACTTC. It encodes CASSLGEGEQYF.

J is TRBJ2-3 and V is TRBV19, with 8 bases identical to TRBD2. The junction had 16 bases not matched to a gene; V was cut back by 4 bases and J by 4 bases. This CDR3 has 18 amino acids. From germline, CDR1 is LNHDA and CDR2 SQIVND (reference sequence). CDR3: CASSRGGGSGSVADTQYF. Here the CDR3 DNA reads TGTGCCAGTAGTAGGGGGGGTGGCAGCGGGAGTGTAGCAGATACGCAGTATTTT.

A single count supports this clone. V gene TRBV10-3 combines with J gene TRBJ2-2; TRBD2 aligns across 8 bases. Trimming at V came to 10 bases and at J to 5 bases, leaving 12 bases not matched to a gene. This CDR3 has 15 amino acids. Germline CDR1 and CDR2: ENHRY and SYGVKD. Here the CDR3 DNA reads TGTGCCACCCACGCCGGGAGGGAGCTGACCGGGGAGCTGTTTTTT. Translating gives CATHAGRELTGELFF.

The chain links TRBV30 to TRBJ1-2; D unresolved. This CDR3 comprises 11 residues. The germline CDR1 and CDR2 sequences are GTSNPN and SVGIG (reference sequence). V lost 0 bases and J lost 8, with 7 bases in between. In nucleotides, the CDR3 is TGTGCCTGGAGTGTACGAGGGGGCTACACCTTC. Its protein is CAWSVRGGYTF.

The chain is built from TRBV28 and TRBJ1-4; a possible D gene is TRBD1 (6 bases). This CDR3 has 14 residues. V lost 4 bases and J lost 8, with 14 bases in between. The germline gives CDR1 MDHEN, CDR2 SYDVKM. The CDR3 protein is CASSSPPRGEKLFF. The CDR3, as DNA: TGTGCCAGCAGTTCACCCCCAAGGGGGGAAAAACTGTTTTTT.

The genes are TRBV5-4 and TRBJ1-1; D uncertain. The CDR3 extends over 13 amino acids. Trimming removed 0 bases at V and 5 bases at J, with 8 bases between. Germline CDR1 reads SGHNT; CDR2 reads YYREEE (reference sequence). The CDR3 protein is CASSLALSTEAFF. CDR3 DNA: TGTGCCAGCAGCTTGGCCCTATCGACTGAAGCTTTCTTT. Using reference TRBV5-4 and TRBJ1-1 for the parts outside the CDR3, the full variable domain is ETGVTQSPTHLIKTRGQQVTLRCSSQSGHNTVSWYQQALGQGPQFIFQYYREEENGRGNFPPRFSGLQFPNYSSELNVNALELDDSALYLCASSLALSTEAFFGQGTRLTVV.

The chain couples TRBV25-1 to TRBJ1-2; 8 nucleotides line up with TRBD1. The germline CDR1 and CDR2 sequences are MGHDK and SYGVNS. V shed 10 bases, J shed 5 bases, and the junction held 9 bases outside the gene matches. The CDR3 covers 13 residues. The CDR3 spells CATSTGVRYGYTF. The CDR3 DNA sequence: TGTGCCACCTCGACAGGGGTAAGGTATGGCTACACCTTC.

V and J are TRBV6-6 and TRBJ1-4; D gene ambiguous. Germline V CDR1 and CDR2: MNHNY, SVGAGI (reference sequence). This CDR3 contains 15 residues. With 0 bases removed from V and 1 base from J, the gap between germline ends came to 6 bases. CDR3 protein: CASSYSRLTNEKLFF. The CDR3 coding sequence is TGTGCCAGCAGTTACTCGAGGCTAACTAATGAAAAACTGTTTTTT.

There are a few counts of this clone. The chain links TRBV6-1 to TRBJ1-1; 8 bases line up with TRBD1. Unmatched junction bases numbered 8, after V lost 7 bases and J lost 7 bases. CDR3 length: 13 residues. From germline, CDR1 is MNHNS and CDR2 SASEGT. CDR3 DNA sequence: TGTGCCAGCACCGCTCTCGGACAGGGTGAAGCTTTCTTT. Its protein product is CASTALGQGEAFF.

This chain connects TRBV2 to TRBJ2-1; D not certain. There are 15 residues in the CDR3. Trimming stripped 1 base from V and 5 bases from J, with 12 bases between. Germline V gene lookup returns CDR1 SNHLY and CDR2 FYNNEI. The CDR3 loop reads CASSEEVIRDNEQFF. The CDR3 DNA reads TGTGCCAGCAGTGAAGAAGTAATTAGAGACAATGAGCAGTTCTTC. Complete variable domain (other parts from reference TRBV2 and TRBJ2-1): EPEVTQTPSHQVTQMGQEVILRCVPISNHLYFYWYRQILGQKVEFLVSFYNNEISEKSEIFDDQFSVERPDGSNFTLKIRSTKLEDSAMYFCASSEEVIRDNEQFFGPGTRLTVL.

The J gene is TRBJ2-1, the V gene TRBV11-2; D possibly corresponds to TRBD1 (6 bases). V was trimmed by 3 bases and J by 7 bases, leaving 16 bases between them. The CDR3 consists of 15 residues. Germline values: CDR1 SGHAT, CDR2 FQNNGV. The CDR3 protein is CASSFMGARRNEQFF. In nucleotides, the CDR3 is TGTGCCAGCAGCTTTATGGGGGCGAGGCGGAATGAGCAGTTCTTC.

Written as DNA, the CDR3 is TGTGCCAGCAGCTTGAACCAGGGCAACGGGGAGCTGTTTTTT. This codes for CASSLNQGNGELFF. This chain connects TRBV5-4 to TRBJ2-2, with D tentatively TRBD1 (5 bases). The CDR3 extends over 14 amino acids. Per the germline V gene, CDR1 is SGHNT and CDR2 is YYREEE (reference sequence). Deletions cut 1 base from V and 7 bases from J, with 11 bases between.

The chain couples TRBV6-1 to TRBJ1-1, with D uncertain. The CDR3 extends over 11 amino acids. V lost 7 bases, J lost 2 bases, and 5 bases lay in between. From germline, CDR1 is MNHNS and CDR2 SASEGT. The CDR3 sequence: CASTLNTEAFF. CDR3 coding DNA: TGTGCCAGCACCCTTAACACTGAAGCTTTCTTT.

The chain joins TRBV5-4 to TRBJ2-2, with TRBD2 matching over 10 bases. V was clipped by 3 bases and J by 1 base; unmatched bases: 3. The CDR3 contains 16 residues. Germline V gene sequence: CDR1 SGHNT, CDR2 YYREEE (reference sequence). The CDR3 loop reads CASSSLAGGNTGELFF. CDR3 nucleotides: TGTGCCAGCAGCTCATTAGCGGGAGGGAACACCGGGGAGCTGTTTTTT.

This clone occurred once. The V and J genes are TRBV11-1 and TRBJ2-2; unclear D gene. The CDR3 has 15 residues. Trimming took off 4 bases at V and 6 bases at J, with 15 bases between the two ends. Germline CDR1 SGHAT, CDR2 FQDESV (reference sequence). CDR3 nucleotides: TGTGCCAGCAGCTCTTGGAACCCTCGGGCCGGGGAGCTGTTTTTT. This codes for CASSSWNPRAGELFF.

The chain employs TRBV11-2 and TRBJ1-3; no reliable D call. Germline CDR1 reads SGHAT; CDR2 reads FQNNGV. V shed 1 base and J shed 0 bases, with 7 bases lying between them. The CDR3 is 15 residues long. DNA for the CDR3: TGTGCCAGCAGCTTAGTTGCGACCTCTGGAAACACCATATATTTT. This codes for CASSLVATSGNTIYF.

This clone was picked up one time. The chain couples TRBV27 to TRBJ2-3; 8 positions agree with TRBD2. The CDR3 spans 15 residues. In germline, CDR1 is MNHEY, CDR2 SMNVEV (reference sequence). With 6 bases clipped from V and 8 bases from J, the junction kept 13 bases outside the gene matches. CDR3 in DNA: TGTGCCAGCAGCGATTTGGGACTAGAAGGTTCTACGCAGTATTTT. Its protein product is CASSDLGLEGSTQYF.

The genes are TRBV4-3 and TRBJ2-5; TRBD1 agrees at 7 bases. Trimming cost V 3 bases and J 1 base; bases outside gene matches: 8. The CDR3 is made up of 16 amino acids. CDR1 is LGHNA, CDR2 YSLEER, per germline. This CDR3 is CASSHRDRVGQETQYF. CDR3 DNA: TGCGCCAGCAGCCACCGTGACAGGGTAGGCCAAGAGACCCAGTACTTC.

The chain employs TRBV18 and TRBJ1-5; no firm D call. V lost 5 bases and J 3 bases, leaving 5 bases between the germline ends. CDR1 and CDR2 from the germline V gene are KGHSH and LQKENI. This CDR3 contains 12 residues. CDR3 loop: CASSGDNQPQHF. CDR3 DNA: TGTGCCAGCTCAGGGGACAATCAGCCCCAGCATTTT.

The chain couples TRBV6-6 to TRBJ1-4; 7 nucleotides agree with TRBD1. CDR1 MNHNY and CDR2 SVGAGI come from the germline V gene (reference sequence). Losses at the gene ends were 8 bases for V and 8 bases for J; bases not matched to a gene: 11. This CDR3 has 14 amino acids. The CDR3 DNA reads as TGTGCCAGCGGGAACACAGGGGAACGGGAAAAACTGTTTTTT. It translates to CASGNTGEREKLFF.

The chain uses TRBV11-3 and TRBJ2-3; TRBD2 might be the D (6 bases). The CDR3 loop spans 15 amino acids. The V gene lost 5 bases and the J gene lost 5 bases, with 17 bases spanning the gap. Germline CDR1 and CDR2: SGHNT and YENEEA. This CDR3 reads CASSRGDLPLDTQYF. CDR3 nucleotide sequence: TGTGCCAGCAGCCGTGGGGACTTACCGTTAGATACGCAGTATTTT. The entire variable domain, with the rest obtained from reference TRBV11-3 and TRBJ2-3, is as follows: EAGVVQSPRYKIIEKKQPVAFWCNPISGHNTLYWYLQNLGQGPELLIRYENEEAVDDSQLPKDRFSAERLKGVDSTLKIQPAELGDSAVYLCASSRGDLPLDTQYFGPGTRLTVL.

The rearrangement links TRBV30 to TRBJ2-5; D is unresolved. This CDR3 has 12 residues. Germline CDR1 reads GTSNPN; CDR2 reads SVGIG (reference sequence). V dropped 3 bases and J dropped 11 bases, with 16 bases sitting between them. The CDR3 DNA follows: TGTGCCTGGAGGGTAGCAAGGGCCGGGCAGTACTTC. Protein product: CAWRVARAGQYF. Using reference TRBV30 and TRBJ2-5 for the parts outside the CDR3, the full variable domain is SQTIHQWPATLVQPVGSPLSLECTVEGTSNPNLYWYRQAAGRGLQLLFYSVGIGQISSEVPQNLSASRPQDRQFILSSKKLLLSDSGFYLCAWRVARAGQYFGPGTRLLVL.

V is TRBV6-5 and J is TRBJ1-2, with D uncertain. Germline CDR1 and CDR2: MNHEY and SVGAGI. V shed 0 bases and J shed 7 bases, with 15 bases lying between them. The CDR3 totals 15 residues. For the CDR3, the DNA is TGTGCCAGCAGTTACTCGAGCACAGATTTGTCTGGCTACACCTTC. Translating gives CASSYSSTDLSGYTF.